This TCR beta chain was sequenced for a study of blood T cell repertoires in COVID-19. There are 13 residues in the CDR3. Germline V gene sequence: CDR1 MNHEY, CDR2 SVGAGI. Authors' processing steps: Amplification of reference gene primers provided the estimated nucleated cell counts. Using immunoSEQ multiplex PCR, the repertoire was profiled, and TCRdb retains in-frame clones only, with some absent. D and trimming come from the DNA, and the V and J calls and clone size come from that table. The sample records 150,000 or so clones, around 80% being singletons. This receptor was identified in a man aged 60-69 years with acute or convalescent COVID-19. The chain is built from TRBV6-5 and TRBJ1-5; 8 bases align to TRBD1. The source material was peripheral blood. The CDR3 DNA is TGTGCGACCGGACAGGGCGGCAATCAGCCCCAGCATTTT. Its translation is CATGQGGNQPQHF.